This TCR beta chain was obtained from a study of T cells in Graves' hyperthyroidism and ophthalmopathy. Study details: Peripheral blood was acquired at first diagnosis, ahead of any therapy whatsoever.

Amplification targeted TCR beta CDR3 regions from RNA transcripts. During a first-round RT-PCR of the TCR CDR3, the HTBI primer set was used. One entry per CDR3 protein results from TCRdb running MiXCR on the multiplex PCR reads. In the table there are approximately 690,000 distinct CDR3 sequences, more than 14% of which are singletons. Trimming pared 7 bases from V and 2 bases from J, leaving 18 bases between. The germline V gene has CDR1 SGHKS and CDR2 YYEKEE (reference sequence). This CDR3 comprises 15 residues. Each person with ophthalmopathy scored at least 3 on the Clinical Activity Score, reached NOSPECS grade 4 or higher, and had been ill under 3 months. Each diagnosis was grounded in clinical symptoms, serum thyroxine and TRAb, thyroid ultrasound, and orbital computed tomography. The table lists this clonotype with a few counts.

The chain carries TRBV5-5 and TRBJ1-1; the D is unclear. Material: blood. The TCR sequence derives from a woman aged 45-65 years with Graves' ophthalmopathy. Written as DNA, the CDR3 is TGTGCCAGCGCCTCAAACATCCCCAAAAACACTGAAGCTTTCTTT. It specifies CASASNIPKNTEAFF.